One TCR beta chain is described in this entry. This clonotype is categorized as medium-sized (0.01 to 0.1%). It has no known antigen specificity. Base qualities are not recorded, but no much larger clone differs from it by a single base. Reading the label with the study, this specimen's time point is: sample taken at primary tumor resection. Whole RNA extracted from tumor and nontumor lung tissue, or from cryopreserved PBMC samples, was used for TCR sequencing without cell sorting. The donors were more than 65 patients from the lung TRACERx cohort who had early-stage, untreated non-small cell lung cancer. Patients were selected for TCR sequencing only if sufficient RNA was available from at least two tumor regions. A lung pathologist reviewed the tumor and adjacent nontumor lung specimens before the specimens were selected. This record belongs to a study of spatial heterogeneity in lung cancer (dated by TCRdb to about 2019). Background for the entire study: Beta-chain transcripts were consistently detected in greater numbers than alpha-chain transcripts, which likely reflected higher beta-chain transcript abundance. Nonsynonymous mutation counts, determined by whole-exome sequencing of tumor tissue, were related to TCR repertoire features. At surgery, both alpha and beta chains were TCR-sequenced in 200 to 250 tumor regions, approximately 64 matched nontumor lung samples and around 50 PBMC samples. In the raw uncorrected reads, each unique combination of TCR and UMI appeared more than ten times on average. The study quantitatively compared TCR alpha and beta repertoires across multiple tumor regions, matched nontumor lung and blood in non-small cell lung cancer.

Broader findings and caveats from the paper: Additional single-cell paired TCR alpha and beta sequencing was considered necessary to confirm, at a functional level, the hypothesis that regional TCRs recognize regional mutations.

Library preparation was by 5' RACE. The data were produced on a NextSeq 500. The TCR library protocol attached a unique molecular identifier to each TCR cDNA molecule to allow correction of PCR and sequencing errors. The paper's processing steps were these. Decombinator tools were used for TCR identification, UMI-based error correction and CDR3 extraction. Expanded TCRs were defined as those above a frequency of 2 per 1,000, corresponding to the top 1% of the tumor frequency distribution. Each repertoire was subsampled 100 times to 5,000 TCRs, after which Renyi diversity was computed with the R vegan package. CDR3 similarity networks were built from amino acid triplet string-kernel similarity, with CDR3s being connected when pairwise similarity was above 0.82. TCRdb redid the processing of the public reads, applying fastp at Q25 and MiXCR, and retained in-frame beta chains. Rows are combined by CDR3 protein, so each entry shows the most common genes and DNA. The authors' filters were not applied to this entry. The sample table lists about 1,900 distinct CDR3 sequences, roughly 7.7% of them with a count of one. In total, the top ten clones hold 22% of the sample.

This clonotype originated in a male donor with early-stage non-small cell lung cancer. Here the sequenced sample was normal lung tissue next to the tumor, taken at surgery.

The CDR3 in this case is CASSLLGQGSTDTQYF. Read as DNA, the sequence is TGTGCCAGCAGTCTACTTGGACAGGGGAGCACAGATACGCAGTATTTT. The rearranged segments are TRBV2 and TRBJ2-3, and 9 junction bases match TRBD1. CDR1 SNHLY and CDR2 FYNNEI are derived from the germline V gene. Including the terminal cysteine and phenylalanine, the CDR3 comprises 16 residues. Only the CDR3 region is kept as DNA, spanning 48 bases read in frame from base 1. V and J are trimmed by 5 bases and 0 bases, and the gene matches miss 6 bases of the junction.